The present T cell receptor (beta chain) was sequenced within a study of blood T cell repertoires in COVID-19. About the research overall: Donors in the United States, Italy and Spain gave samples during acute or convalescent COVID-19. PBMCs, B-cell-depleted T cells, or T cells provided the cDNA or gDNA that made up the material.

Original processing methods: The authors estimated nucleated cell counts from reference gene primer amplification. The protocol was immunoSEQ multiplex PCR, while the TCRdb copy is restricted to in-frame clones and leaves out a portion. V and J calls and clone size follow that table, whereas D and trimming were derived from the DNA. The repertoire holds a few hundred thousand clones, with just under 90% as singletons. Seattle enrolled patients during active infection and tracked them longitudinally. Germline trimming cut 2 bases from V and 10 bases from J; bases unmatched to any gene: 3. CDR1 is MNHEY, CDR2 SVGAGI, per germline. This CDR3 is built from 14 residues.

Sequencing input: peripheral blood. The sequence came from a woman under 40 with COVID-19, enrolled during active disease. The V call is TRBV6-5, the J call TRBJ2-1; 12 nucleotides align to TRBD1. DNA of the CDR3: TGTGCCAGCAGTTACACGGGACAGGGGGCAGAGCAGTTCTTC. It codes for CASSYTGQGAEQFF.